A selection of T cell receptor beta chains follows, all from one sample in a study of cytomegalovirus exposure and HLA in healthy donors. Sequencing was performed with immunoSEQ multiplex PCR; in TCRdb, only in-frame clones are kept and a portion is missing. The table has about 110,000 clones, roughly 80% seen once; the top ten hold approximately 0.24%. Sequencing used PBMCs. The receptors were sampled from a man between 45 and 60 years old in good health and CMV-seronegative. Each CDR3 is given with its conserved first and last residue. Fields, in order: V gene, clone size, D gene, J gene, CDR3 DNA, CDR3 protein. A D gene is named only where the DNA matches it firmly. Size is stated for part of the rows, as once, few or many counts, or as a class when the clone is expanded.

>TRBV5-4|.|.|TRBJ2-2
TGTGCCAGCAGCTTGGCCATAACTAGAGGAGGGGAGCTGTTTTTT
CASSLAITRGGELFF
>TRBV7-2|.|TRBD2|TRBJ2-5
TGTGTCAGCAGCTTAGGACTAGCGGGGGGCGAGACCCAGTACTTC
CVSSLGLAGGETQYF
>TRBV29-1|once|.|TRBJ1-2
TGCAGCGTTGGCCACAGGGAGAGTGGTGGCTACCCCTTC
CSVGHRESGGYPF
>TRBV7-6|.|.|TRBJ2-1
TGTGCCAGCAGCTTCGATTTGGGGGCGGGGGATTACAATGAGCAGTTCTTC
CASSFDLGAGDYNEQFF
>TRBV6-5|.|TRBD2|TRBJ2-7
TGTGCCAGCAGGTACAGCGGGAGTTCTCCCTACGAGCAGTACTTC
CASRYSGSSPYEQYF
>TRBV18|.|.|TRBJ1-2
TGTGCCAGCTCACCACCACGAGGCGGCTACACCTTC
CASSPPRGGYTF
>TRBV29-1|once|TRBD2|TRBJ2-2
TGCAGCGTTGTGATGGGGGGGTCCGGGGAGCTGTTTTTT
CSVVMGGSGELFF
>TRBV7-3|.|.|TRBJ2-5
TGTGCCAGCAGCTTACTGGGGGCTGAGACCCAGTACTTC
CASSLLGAETQYF
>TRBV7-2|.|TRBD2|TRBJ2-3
TGTGCCAGCAGCCGAACGGCGGGGGTAGATACGCAGTATTTT
CASSRTAGVDTQYF
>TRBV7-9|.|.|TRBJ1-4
TGTGCCAGCAGCCACCCCCCGCCGGGGGAAAAACTGTTTTTT
CASSHPPPGEKLFF
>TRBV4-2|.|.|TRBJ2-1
TGTGCCAGCAGCCATTCCAGGATCAGCAGGTCTGACAATGAGCAGTTCTTC
CASSHSRISRSDNEQFF
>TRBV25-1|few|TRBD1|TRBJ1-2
TGTGCCAGCAGAGGGACAGGGAATGGCTACACCTTC
CASRGTGNGYTF
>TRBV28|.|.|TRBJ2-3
TGTGCCAGCAGTTTGGGCACCCTCAGTGCAGATACGCAGTATTTT
CASSLGTLSADTQYF
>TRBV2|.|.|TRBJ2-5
TGTGCCAGAGGGGAAGAGACCCAGTACTTC
CARGEETQYF
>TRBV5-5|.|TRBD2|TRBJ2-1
TGTGCCAGCAGCTTTCGGCTAGCGGGGCTCTCCTACAATGAGCAGTTCTTC
CASSFRLAGLSYNEQFF
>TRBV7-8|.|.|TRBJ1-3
TGTGCCAGCAGCTCCCGGGGGAGCTCTGGAAACACCATATATTTT
CASSSRGSSGNTIYF
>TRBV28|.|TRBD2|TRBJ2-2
TGTGCCAGCAGGACTAGCGGGGGTGCCGGGGAGCTGTTTTTT
CASRTSGGAGELFF
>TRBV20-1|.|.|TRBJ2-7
TGCAGTGCCCAGGGAACGGCGCAAAACTTC
CSAQGTAQNF
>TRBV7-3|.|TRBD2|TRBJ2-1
TGTGCCAGCAGCCCGGGACTAGCGACCTACAATGAGCAGTTCTTC
CASSPGLATYNEQFF
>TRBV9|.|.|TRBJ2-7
TGTGCCAGCAGCGTAGCGGCTAGCTCCTACGAGCAGTACTTC
CASSVAASSYEQYF
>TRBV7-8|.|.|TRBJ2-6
TGTGCCAGCAGCAAATCGGGAGTCTCCTCTGGGGCCAACGTCCTGACTTTC
CASSKSGVSSGANVLTF
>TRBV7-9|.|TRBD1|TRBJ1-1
TGTGCCAGCAGCTTAGACAGGGGCGCTATCTCTGAAGCTTTCTTT
CASSLDRGAISEAFF
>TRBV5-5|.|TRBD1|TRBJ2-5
TGTGCCAGCAGCTGGGGACAGATAGAGTGGGGTCAAAGACAAGAGACCCAGTACTTC
CASSWGQIEWGQRQETQYF
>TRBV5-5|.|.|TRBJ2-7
TGTGCCAGCAGCTTCCGGGTTCTTACCTACGAGCAGTACTTC
CASSFRVLTYEQYF
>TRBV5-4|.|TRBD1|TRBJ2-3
TGTGCCAGCAGCTCACCACAGGGGAGCACAGATACGCAGTATTTT
CASSSPQGSTDTQYF
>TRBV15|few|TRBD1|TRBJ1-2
TGTGCCACCAGCTCCCTCCCCGGACAGGGATCGGGAGCAGATGGCTACACCTTC
CATSSLPGQGSGADGYTF
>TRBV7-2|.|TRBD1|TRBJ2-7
TGTGCCAGCACCCTCGACAGGGCGAATAACGAGCAGTACTTC
CASTLDRANNEQYF